Listed below are T cell receptor beta chains from one sample, sequenced in a study of T cell responses to AZD1222 COVID-19 vaccine. Clones were sequenced by immunoSEQ multiplex PCR, and TCRdb holds only the in-frame ones, with some missing. The sample shows roughly 150,000 clones, 94% of them seen only once. Sequencing was performed on peripheral blood, taken 28 days after the second AZD1222 dose. These TCRs come from an adult who received the AZD1222 COVID-19 vaccine. Both conserved end residues are part of each CDR3. The D gene is left open where the match is weak. Expanded clones get a size class; other rows say once, few or many, or leave the size out.

clone_size d_call j_call v_call cdr3_aa cdr3_nt
NA TRBD1 TRBJ2-6 TRBV4-2 CASSPRQGRDSGANVLTF TGTGCCAGCAGCCCCAGACAGGGAAGGGATTCTGGGGCCAACGTCCTGACTTTC
NA TRBD2 TRBJ2-1 TRBV24-1 CATSDAPGTSGVRNNEQFF TGTGCCACCAGTGACGCCCCCGGGACTAGCGGGGTAAGGAACAATGAGCAGTTCTTC
NA NA TRBJ2-7 TRBV18 CASSEGRYEQYF TGTGCCAGCTCAGAGGGCCGCTACGAGCAGTACTTC
NA TRBD2 TRBJ2-5 TRBV29-1 CSVGTSGNLQETQYF TGCAGCGTTGGGACTAGCGGGAACCTCCAAGAGACCCAGTACTTC
NA NA TRBJ1-2 TRBV12-3/TRBV12-4 CASSLDEVVGYTF TGTGCCAGCAGTTTAGATGAGGTGGTCGGCTACACCTTC
NA TRBD1 TRBJ2-7 TRBV7-9 CASSLDGQGVPYEQYF TGTGCCAGCAGCTTGGACGGACAGGGGGTCCCCTACGAGCAGTACTTC
once NA TRBJ1-1 TRBV9 CASSVARNTEAFF TGTGCCAGCAGCGTAGCAAGGAACACTGAAGCTTTCTTT
NA NA TRBJ2-5 TRBV19 CASSPGDLPWGETQYF TGTGCCAGTAGTCCCGGGGACCTCCCCTGGGGAGAGACCCAGTACTTC
NA NA TRBJ1-6 TRBV28 CASSDYPGRSNSPLHF TGTGCCAGCAGCGATTATCCGGGGAGGAGCAATTCACCCCTCCACTTT
NA NA TRBJ1-1 TRBV4-2 CASSQDEGSTEAFF TGTGCCAGCAGCCAAGATGAGGGATCCACTGAAGCTTTCTTT
NA TRBD1 TRBJ2-5 TRBV6-5 CASSLGPGGAGETQYF TGTGCCAGCAGTTTAGGCCCAGGGGGCGCAGGGGAGACCCAGTACTTC
NA NA TRBJ1-1 TRBV12-3/TRBV12-4 CASSPTDNTEAFF TGTGCCAGCAGCCCTACAGATAACACTGAAGCTTTCTTT
NA NA TRBJ1-4 TRBV5-1 CASSPAGTINEKLFF TGCGCCAGCAGCCCTGCCGGGACAATAAATGAAAAACTGTTTTTT
NA NA TRBJ2-6 TRBV29-1 CSVKPSSGANVLTF TGCAGCGTTAAACCCAGCTCTGGGGCCAACGTCCTGACTTTC
NA NA TRBJ1-5 TRBV24-1 CATSAQNQPQHF TGTGCCACCAGTGCTCAAAATCAGCCCCAGCATTTT
NA NA TRBJ1-2 TRBV10-3 CAISGLGTPQNNYGYTF TGTGCCATCAGTGGCTTAGGGACACCGCAAAATAACTATGGCTACACCTTC
once NA TRBJ2-5 TRBV19 CASSMIGEETQYF TGTGCCAGTAGTATGATAGGGGAAGAGACCCAGTACTTC
NA NA TRBJ2-1 TRBV7-9 CASSTFQGVNEQFF TGTGCCAGCAGCACCTTCCAGGGCGTCAATGAGCAGTTCTTC